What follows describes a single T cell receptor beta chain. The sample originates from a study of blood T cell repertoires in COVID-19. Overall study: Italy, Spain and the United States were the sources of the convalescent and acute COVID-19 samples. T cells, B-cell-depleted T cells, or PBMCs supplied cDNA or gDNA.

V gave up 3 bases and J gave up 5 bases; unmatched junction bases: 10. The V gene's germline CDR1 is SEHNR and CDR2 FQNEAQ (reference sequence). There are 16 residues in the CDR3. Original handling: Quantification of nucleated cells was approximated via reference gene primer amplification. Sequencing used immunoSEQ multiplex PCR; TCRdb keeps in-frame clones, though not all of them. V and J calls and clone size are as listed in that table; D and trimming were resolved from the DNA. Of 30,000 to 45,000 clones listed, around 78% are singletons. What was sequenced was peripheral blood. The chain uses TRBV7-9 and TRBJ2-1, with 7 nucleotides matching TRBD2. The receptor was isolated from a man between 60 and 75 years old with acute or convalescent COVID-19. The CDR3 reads CASSFPEERDHNEQFF. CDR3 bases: TGTGCCAGCAGCTTCCCGGAGGAGCGGGATCACAATGAGCAGTTCTTC.